These 11 T cell receptor beta chains came from one sample sequenced in a study of Graves' ophthalmopathy and Graves' hyperthyroidism. The authors amplified TCR beta CDR3 regions from RNA transcripts. First-round RT-PCR relied on HTBI primers, and a second-round multiplex PCR came next. From the multiplex PCR reads, TCRdb called clonotypes with MiXCR, one entry per CDR3 protein. The sample shows a few hundred thousand distinct CDR3 sequences, roughly 15% of them seen only once. The source material was peripheral blood. The receptor set was obtained from an adult woman with stable Graves' hyperthyroidism.

This clonotype was recorded a few times. This sequence joins TRBV4-1 and TRBJ1-6, with 8 bases that match TRBD1. CDR1 is MGHRA, CDR2 YSYEKL, per germline. The V gene end was trimmed by 0 bases and the J gene end by 7 bases; junction bases not matched to a gene: 5. CDR3 length: 16 residues. The CDR3 coding sequence is TGCGCCAGCAGCCAAGAGCCAGGGGGCTTGAATTCACCCCTCCACTTT. Its translation: CASSQEPGGLNSPLHF.

This clonotype was detected many times. The chain joins TRBV11-2 to TRBJ2-7; TRBD2 matches at 15 bases. The J segment lost 5 bases and the V segment lost 5 bases, leaving 10 bases of the junction unmatched. Germline V gene data show CDR1 as SGHAT and CDR2 as FQNNGV. The CDR3 is 17 residues long. Here the CDR3 reads CASSRSGTSGRIHEQYF. CDR3 in DNA: TGTGCCAGCAGCCGCTCCGGGACTAGCGGGAGGATCCACGAGCAGTACTTC.

Ten or more counts support this clonotype. V and J are TRBV3-1 and TRBJ2-5; 11 positions agree with TRBD1. Per the germline V gene, CDR1 is LGHDT and CDR2 is YNNKEL (reference sequence). V shed 4 bases, J shed 5 bases, and the junction held 6 bases outside the gene matches. The CDR3 runs 15 residues. The CDR3 here is CASSPRTGGVETQYF. DNA for the CDR3: TGTGCCAGCAGCCCCAGGACAGGGGGCGTGGAGACCCAGTACTTC.

This clonotype was picked up many times. The chain carries TRBV6-1 and TRBJ2-7; either TRBD1 or TRBD2 may fit D (5 bases each). This CDR3 is built from 16 residues. Germline V CDR1 and CDR2: MNHNS, SASEGT. V was trimmed by 4 bases and J by 0 bases, leaving 16 bases between them. The CDR3 region has the DNA TGTGCCAGCAGTGTTGGGACGGATCCGACCTCCTACGAGCAGTACTTC. Amino acids: CASSVGTDPTSYEQYF.

Many counts were recorded for this clonotype. The rearrangement links TRBV13 to TRBJ2-5; no clear D gene. The ends were cut back, 6 bases at V and 9 bases at J, with 14 bases in the middle. Germline lookup yields CDR1 PRHDT and CDR2 FYEKMQ (reference sequence). This CDR3 spans 12 amino acids. The DNA for the CDR3 is TGTGCCAGCAGTATAGCCTATTCGGCCCAGTACTTC. This encodes CASSIAYSAQYF.

This clonotype has a count of ten or more. This sequence joins TRBV10-2 and TRBJ1-1; TRBD1 matches at 7 bases. CDR3 length: 16 amino acids. Losses at the gene ends were 2 bases for V and 1 base for J; bases not matched to a gene: 7. From germline, CDR1 is WSHSY and CDR2 SAAADI. This CDR3 reads CASSERVTGTNTEAFF. CDR3 nucleotide sequence: TGCGCCAGCAGTGAGAGGGTGACAGGGACGAACACTGAAGCTTTCTTT.

This clonotype was seen a few times. This sequence joins TRBV15 and TRBJ1-5; TRBD1 matches 10 bases. Germline CDR1 is LNHNV and CDR2 is YYDKDF (reference sequence). This CDR3 has 16 residues. V lost 0 bases and J lost 6; bases outside the gene matches: 5. This chain's CDR3 is CATSREMTGGLQPQHF. DNA for the CDR3: TGTGCCACCAGCAGAGAGATGACAGGGGGCCTTCAGCCCCAGCATTTT.

This clonotype was found many times. The chain carries TRBV2 and TRBJ1-5; no reliable D call. Germline CDR1 is SNHLY and CDR2 is FYNNEI. V shed 6 bases and J shed 5 bases, with 17 bases lying between them. This CDR3 contains 15 residues. This CDR3 is CASSKTGSPDQPQHF. The DNA of the CDR3 is TGTGCCAGCAGCAAGACGGGATCACCCGATCAGCCCCAGCATTTT.

A note on this clonotype: A single base separates this from a much larger clone, so it may be a read error. The CDR3 nucleotides are TGCGCCAGCAGCCGGACCCGCGGGGACGAGCAGTGCTTC. Translation: CASSRTRGDEQCF. This chain connects TRBV5-1 to TRBJ2-7, with a weak D call TRBD2 (6 bases). The CDR3 length is 13 residues. Germline V gene data show CDR1 as SGHRS and CDR2 as YFSETQ. Full variable domain (missing parts from reference TRBV5-1 and TRBJ2-7): KAGVTQTPRYLIKTRGQQVTLSCSPISGHRSVSWYQQTPGQGLQFLFEYFSETQRNKGNFPGRFSGRQFSNSRSEMNVSTLELGDSALYLCASSRTRGDEQCFGPGTRLTVT.

This clonotype was seen at least ten times. The chain links TRBV28 to TRBJ1-5; D is unresolved. V was trimmed by 5 bases and J by 5 bases, leaving 10 bases between them. Per germline, CDR1 MDHEN and CDR2 SYDVKM. This CDR3 is built from 13 residues. This CDR3 is CASSPPDDQPQHF. The CDR3 DNA sequence: TGTGCCAGCAGTCCACCTGACGATCAGCCCCAGCATTTT.

This clonotype was recorded at least ten times. The chain joins TRBV12-3 or TRBV12-4 to TRBJ2-7, with a tentative D call TRBD2 (5 bases). CDR3 length equals 16 residues. V was clipped by 4 bases and J by 0 bases, with 16 bases between them. The CDR3, as DNA: TGTGCCAGCAGTTCCACCTCAGCCGGGGTCTCCTACGAGCAGTACTTC. This gives the protein CASSSTSAGVSYEQYF.